This TCR beta chain was sequenced during a study of radiation and T cells in renal cell carcinoma. V lost 6 bases to trimming and J lost 6 bases, with 12 bases between them. Looked up from germline, CDR1 is LNHDA and CDR2 is SQIVND (reference sequence). The length of the CDR3 is 13 residues. Time point noted: baseline pretreatment blood. Specified treatment: 15 Gy SBRT to primary tumor, nephrectomy 4 weeks later. This renal cell carcinoma was of the clear cell type. Sequencing used immunoSEQ multiplex PCR; TCRdb keeps in-frame clones, though not all of them. The table records about 59,000 clones, 65% to 80% of them present only once.

The sample was blood, taken from a patient whose treatment included radiotherapy and nephrectomy. The V and J genes are TRBV19 and TRBJ2-1; D remains unclear. The source of this sequence is a man aged 60 to 75 with renal cell carcinoma. This chain's CDR3 is CASSYIVANEQFF. The DNA for the CDR3 is TGTGCCAGTAGCTACATAGTCGCCAATGAGCAGTTCTTC.